The T cell receptor beta chain under discussion was sequenced for a study of blood T cells in healthy people across ages. Study findings and constraints: Using unsorted PBMCs precluded a conclusive naive versus antigen-experienced comparison. Older age coincided with a roughly linear decline in TCR beta diversity per million T cells. Not knowing donor CMV status may have confounded expanded clonotype changes.

Alongside a J-beta primer mix, a sample-barcoded 5' primer served in a second PCR lasting roughly 7 to 11 cycles. Each of the cDNA molecules was tagged by a template-switch adaptor with 12 random nucleotides. TCRdb processed the 5' RACE reads anew with MiXCR; each CDR3 protein has one entry. The table shows hundreds of thousands of distinct CDR3 sequences, with roughly 60% occurring only once. Regarding this clonotype: Its target is not known.

The clonotype was recovered from a man in his thirties or forties in good health. The sequencing input was blood.

The CDR3 loop is CSAQAPQGSYEQYF. In DNA form, the CDR3 reads TGCAGTGCTCAAGCTCCCCAGGGCTCCTACGAGCAGTACTTC. This sequence joins TRBV20-1 and TRBJ2-7, with a tentative D call TRBD1 (5 bases). The CDR3 sequence is 14 residues long. The germline V and J ends were trimmed by 5 bases and 0 bases, with 14 bases remaining between them. CDR1 DFQATT and CDR2 SNEGSKA come from the germline V gene (reference sequence).